These 24 T cell receptor beta chains were all obtained from the same sample, sequenced in a study of T cells expressing NK-cell markers. TCRdb reprocessed the 5' RACE reads, with one entry per CDR3 protein and no DNA. Here the sample table reports some 600,000 distinct CDR3 sequences. Source material: blood T cells: a sorted CD56 or NKG2C T cell subset, CD4+ or CD8+ T cells, or bulk PBMC T cells (not recorded which). These receptors all stem from a man younger than 35 in good health.

This chain connects TRBV12-3 or TRBV12-4 to TRBJ2-7; there is no DNA to check the TCRdb D call of TRBD1. The CDR3 has 14 amino acids. CDR3 residues: CASSLAGGGYEQYF.

The rearrangement links TRBV7-2 to TRBJ2-1; TCRdb's D call of TRBD2 is untestable without DNA. CDR1 is SGHTA, CDR2 FQGNSA, per germline. The CDR3 loop spans 12 amino acids. The CDR3 loop is CASSIRAVEQFF. The full variable domain, completed using reference TRBV7-2 and TRBJ2-1, is GAGVSQSPSNKVTEKGKDVELRCDPISGHTALYWYRQSLGQGLEFLIYFQGNSAPDKSGLPSDRFSAERTGGSVSTLTIQRTQQEDSAVYLCASSIRAVEQFFGPGTRLTVL.

V is TRBV6-1 and J is TRBJ1-1. Germline CDR1 reads MNHNS; CDR2 reads SASEGT. The CDR3 runs 14 residues. CDR3 loop: CASSVTGKNTEAFF.

The rearrangement joins TRBV20-1 to TRBJ2-5. The CDR3 covers 13 residues. Germline assignment: CDR1 DFQATT and CDR2 SNEGSKA (reference sequence). The CDR3 reads CSARKGLRETQYF.

The chain is built from TRBV7-2 and TRBJ2-7; the D call of TRBD1 rests on TCRdb alone, since no DNA is present to check it. Per germline, CDR1 SGHTA and CDR2 FQGNSA. The CDR3 extends over 14 amino acids. The CDR3 region is CASSTGTQTYEQYF. Using reference TRBV7-2 and TRBJ2-7 for the parts outside the CDR3, the full variable domain is GAGVSQSPSNKVTEKGKDVELRCDPISGHTALYWYRQSLGQGLEFLIYFQGNSAPDKSGLPSDRFSAERTGGSVSTLTIQRTQQEDSAVYLCASSTGTQTYEQYFGPGTRLTVT.

The chain employs TRBV2 and TRBJ2-1; TCRdb's D call of TRBD2 is untestable without DNA. CDR3 length equals 15 residues. Germline V gives CDR1 SNHLY, CDR2 FYNNEI. The CDR3 region is CASSESSGSVNEQFF.

This chain connects TRBV29-1 to TRBJ1-5; there is no DNA to check the TCRdb D call of TRBD1. CDR3 length: 14 residues. The V gene's germline CDR1 is SQVTM and CDR2 ANQGSEA. The CDR3 here is CSVHAGGPNQPQHF.

V gene TRBV4-2 combines with J gene TRBJ2-5; TCRdb gives TRBD1 as the D gene, but with no DNA this cannot be confirmed. Germline V gene data show CDR1 as LGHNA and CDR2 as YNFKEQ. The CDR3 loop spans 14 amino acids. The CDR3 reads CASSPRGVGETQYF.

The chain combines TRBV5-6 with TRBJ2-1. The CDR3 spans 14 residues. Germline V gives CDR1 SGHDT, CDR2 YYEEEE. The CDR3 here is CASSRRLGWNEQFF.

V and J are TRBV4-2 and TRBJ2-7; TCRdb designates TRBD2, a call that cannot be tested without DNA. The CDR3 covers 15 residues. Germline V gene lookup returns CDR1 LGHNA and CDR2 YNFKEQ. The CDR3 here is CASSGPGLADGEQYF.

The V gene is TRBV12-3 or TRBV12-4, the J gene TRBJ2-6; checking the TCRdb D call of TRBD2 is not possible without DNA. This CDR3 comprises 19 residues. CDR3 region: CASRPSRGTVGSGANVLTF.

The V and J genes are TRBV29-1 and TRBJ2-1. The CDR3 loop spans 14 amino acids. CDR1 is SQVTM and CDR2 is ANQGSEA in the germline V gene. CDR3 in amino acids: CSVAWQAPYNEQFF.

This chain connects TRBV14 to TRBJ2-3; the D call of TRBD2 rests on TCRdb alone, since no DNA is present to check it. Germline assignment: CDR1 SGHDN and CDR2 FVKESK. CDR3 length: 16 residues. This CDR3 is CASSPQRLAGRDTQYF.

The rearrangement uses TRBV4-1 and TRBJ2-1; TCRdb outputs TRBD1, but without DNA this stays unchecked. CDR1 and CDR2 from the germline V gene are MGHRA and YSYEKL. This CDR3 region has 15 residues. The CDR3 sequence: CASSRAGTAFNEQFF.

The CDR3 reads CASSQTLREQYQETQYF. This chain joins TRBV14 and TRBJ2-5; the TCRdb call, TRBD2, lacks DNA for checking. The CDR3 is 17 amino acids. Germline assignment: CDR1 SGHDN and CDR2 FVKESK.

The rearrangement uses TRBV6-5 and TRBJ2-5; TCRdb indicates TRBD2, and absent DNA this call remains unverified. This CDR3 contains 17 residues. CDR1 and CDR2 (germline): MNHEY, SVGAGI. The CDR3 loop reads CASSYSILAGAFETQYF.

The J gene is TRBJ2-3, the V gene TRBV12-3 or TRBV12-4; the TCRdb D gene call, TRBD1, has no DNA to confirm it. The CDR3 has 15 amino acids. The CDR3 spells CASSPGGPYTDTQYF.

CDR3: CASMWAGGPVGEQFF. V usage is TRBV5-1 and J usage is TRBJ2-1; without DNA, the TCRdb call of TRBD2 cannot be checked. The germline V gene encodes CDR1 SGHRS and CDR2 YFSETQ. CDR3 length equals 15 residues. Together with reference TRBV5-1 and TRBJ2-1, the CDR3 gives the full variable domain: KAGVTQTPRYLIKTRGQQVTLSCSPISGHRSVSWYQQTPGQGLQFLFEYFSETQRNKGNFPGRFSGRQFSNSRSEMNVSTLELGDSALYLCASMWAGGPVGEQFFGPGTRLTVL.

The chain carries TRBV18 and TRBJ2-1; the D gene TCRdb calls, TRBD1, cannot be checked with no DNA. Germline lookup yields CDR1 KGHSH and CDR2 LQKENI. This CDR3 has 12 residues. The CDR3 spells CASSPGTDKRFF.

The J gene is TRBJ2-1, the V gene TRBV3-1; there is no DNA to check the TCRdb D call of TRBD1. The germline V gene has CDR1 LGHDT and CDR2 YNNKEL (reference sequence). This CDR3 has 16 residues. CDR3 protein: CASSQDGRLRYNEQFF.

This chain uses TRBV7-2 with TRBJ2-3; TCRdb's assignment of TRBD1 cannot be checked, as there is no DNA. The CDR3 contains 15 residues. Germline V gene lookup returns CDR1 SGHTA and CDR2 FQGNSA. CDR3 loop: CASSPRGAQKDTQYF.

V and J are TRBV6-5 and TRBJ2-4; TCRdb lists TRBD2, though no DNA is available to test this call. Germline V gene data show CDR1 as MNHEY and CDR2 as SVGAGI. This CDR3 spans 18 amino acids. CDR3 region: CASSQGLAENLAKNIQYF.

J is TRBJ2-7 and V is TRBV7-2. CDR1 and CDR2 (germline): SGHTA, FQGNSA. The CDR3 extends over 12 amino acids. The CDR3 sequence: CASSSGVYEQYF.

The chain couples TRBV25-1 to TRBJ1-6; TCRdb selects TRBD1, and the lack of DNA leaves this call unchecked. The germline V gene has CDR1 MGHDK and CDR2 SYGVNS. This CDR3 comprises 15 residues. CDR3 loop: CASSGRDRVNSPLHF.